The present entry profiles one T cell receptor beta chain with its context. Assay: immunoSEQ multiplex PCR; the TCRdb copy retains only in-frame clones and omits some. The sample holds 70,000 to 95,000 clones; approximately 91% are singletons and the top ten take around 2.6%. This sample was taken from a study of blood T cell repertoires in COVID-19. The germline V and J ends were trimmed by 0 bases and 3 bases, with 10 bases remaining between them. Per germline, CDR1 SGHTA and CDR2 FQGTGA. The CDR3 is made up of 15 amino acids. Material: peripheral blood. The genes are TRBV7-3 and TRBJ2-3, with D uncertain. The sequence derives from a man in his forties or fifties with COVID-19, enrolled during active disease. The CDR3 reads CASSLTGSLTDTQYF. CDR3 DNA sequence: TGTGCCAGCAGCTTAACCGGGTCGTTAACAGATACGCAGTATTTT.